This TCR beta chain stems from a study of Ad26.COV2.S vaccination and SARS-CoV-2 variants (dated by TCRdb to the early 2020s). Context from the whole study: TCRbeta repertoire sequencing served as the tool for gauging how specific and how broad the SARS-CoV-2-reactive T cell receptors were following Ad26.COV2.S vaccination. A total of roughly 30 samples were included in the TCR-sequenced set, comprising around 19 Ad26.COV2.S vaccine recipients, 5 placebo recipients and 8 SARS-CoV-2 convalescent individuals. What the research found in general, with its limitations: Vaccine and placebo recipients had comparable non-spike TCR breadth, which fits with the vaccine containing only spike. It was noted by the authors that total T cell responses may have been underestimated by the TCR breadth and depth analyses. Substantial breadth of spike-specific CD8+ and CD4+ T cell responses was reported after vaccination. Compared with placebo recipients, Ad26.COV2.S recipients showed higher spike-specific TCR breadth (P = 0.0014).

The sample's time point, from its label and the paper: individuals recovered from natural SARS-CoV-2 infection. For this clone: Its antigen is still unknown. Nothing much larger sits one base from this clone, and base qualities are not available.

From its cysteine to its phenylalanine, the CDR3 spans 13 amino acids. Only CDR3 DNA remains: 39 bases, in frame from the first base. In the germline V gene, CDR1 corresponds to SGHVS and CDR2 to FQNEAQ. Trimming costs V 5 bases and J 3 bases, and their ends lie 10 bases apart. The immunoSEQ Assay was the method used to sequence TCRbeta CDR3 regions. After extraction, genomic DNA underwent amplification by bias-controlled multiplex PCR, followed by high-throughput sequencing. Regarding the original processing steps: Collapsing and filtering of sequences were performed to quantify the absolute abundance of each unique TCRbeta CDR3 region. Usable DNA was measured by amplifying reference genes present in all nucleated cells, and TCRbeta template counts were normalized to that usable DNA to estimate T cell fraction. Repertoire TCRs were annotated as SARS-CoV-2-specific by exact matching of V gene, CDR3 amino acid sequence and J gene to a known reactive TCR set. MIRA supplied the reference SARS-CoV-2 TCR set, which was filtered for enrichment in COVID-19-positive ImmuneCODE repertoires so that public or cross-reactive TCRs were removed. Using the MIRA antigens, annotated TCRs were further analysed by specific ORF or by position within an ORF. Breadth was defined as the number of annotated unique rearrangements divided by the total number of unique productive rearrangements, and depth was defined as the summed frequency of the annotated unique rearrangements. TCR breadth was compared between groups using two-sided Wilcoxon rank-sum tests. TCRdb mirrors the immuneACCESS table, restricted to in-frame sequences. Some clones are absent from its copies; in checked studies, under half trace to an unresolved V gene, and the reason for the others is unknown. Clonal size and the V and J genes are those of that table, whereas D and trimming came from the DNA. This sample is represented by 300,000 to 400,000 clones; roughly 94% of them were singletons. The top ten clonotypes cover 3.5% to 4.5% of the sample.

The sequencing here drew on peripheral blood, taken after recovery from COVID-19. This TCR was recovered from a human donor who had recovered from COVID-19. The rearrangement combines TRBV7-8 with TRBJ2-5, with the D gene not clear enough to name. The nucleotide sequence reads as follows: TGTGCCAGCAGCCCGGCCGGAGAAGAGACCCAGTACTTC. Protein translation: CASSPAGEETQYF.